This TCR beta chain comes out of a study of monozygotic twins with inflammatory bowel disease. General observations from the study: Any single strong signal or clonotype tied to IBD lacked support. Healthy co-twins showed greater TCRbeta diversity (inverse Simpson) than IBD patients. IBD patients, compared with healthy twins, shared fewer clonotypes with others (especially with disease activity).

Per germline, CDR1 WSHSY and CDR2 SAAADI. This CDR3 is built from 15 residues. Concerning this clonotype itself: Antigen unknown.

Added by template switching were UMIs that each held a 6-nucleotide sample barcode. TCRdb re-called the 5' RACE reads, yielding one record per CDR3 amino acid sequence without DNA. This repertoire includes about 330,000 distinct CDR3 sequences. The sequenced sample consisted of blood. This sequence joins TRBV10-2 and TRBJ2-5; TCRdb picks TRBD1, but there is no DNA to check that call. The TCR originated in a human donor with ulcerative colitis or Crohn's disease, or a healthy co-twin of an affected twin (not recorded which). CDR3 sequence reads: CASSEPQGAQETQYF.